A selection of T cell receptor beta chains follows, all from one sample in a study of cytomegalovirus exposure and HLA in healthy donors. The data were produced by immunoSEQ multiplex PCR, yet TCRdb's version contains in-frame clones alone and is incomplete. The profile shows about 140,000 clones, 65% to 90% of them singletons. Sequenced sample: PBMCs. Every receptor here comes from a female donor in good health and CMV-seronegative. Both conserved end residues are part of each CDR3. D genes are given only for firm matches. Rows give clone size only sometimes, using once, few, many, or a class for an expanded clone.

DNA: TGTGCCAGCAGCCGGACACTGTACGAGCAGTACTTC
CDR3: CASSRTLYEQYF
size: -
V: TRBV11-2
D: -
J: TRBJ2-7

DNA: TGTGCCAGCAGCTTAGTCGGGAGCGTTGCTACCTATGGCTACACCTTC
CDR3: CASSLVGSVATYGYTF
size: -
V: TRBV13
D: -
J: TRBJ1-2

DNA: TGCGCCAGCAGTGAGGAGGGTGTCTCCTACAATGAGCAGTTCTTC
CDR3: CASSEEGVSYNEQFF
size: -
V: TRBV10-1
D: -
J: TRBJ2-1

DNA: TGCGCCAGCAGCCCCCAGGGGGACTCCTACGAGCAGTACTTC
CDR3: CASSPQGDSYEQYF
size: -
V: TRBV5-1
D: TRBD1
J: TRBJ2-7

DNA: TGCGCCAGCAGCGGGGGGGGATTCTATGGCTACACCTTC
CDR3: CASSGGGFYGYTF
size: -
V: TRBV5-1
D: -
J: TRBJ1-2

DNA: TGTGCCAGCTCACCCGGGAGCAACAATGAGCAGTTCTTC
CDR3: CASSPGSNNEQFF
size: -
V: TRBV18
D: -
J: TRBJ2-1

DNA: TGTGCCAGCATGCGGGGGAGCTCCTACAATGAGCAGTTCTTC
CDR3: CASMRGSSYNEQFF
size: few
V: TRBV2
D: TRBD2
J: TRBJ2-1

DNA: TGCGCCAGCAGCCAGCAGGGACTAGCTGGGGAGACCCAGTACTTC
CDR3: CASSQQGLAGETQYF
size: -
V: TRBV4-1
D: TRBD2
J: TRBJ2-5

DNA: TGTGCCAGTAGTAAGGGACAGCACACAGATACGCAGTATTTT
CDR3: CASSKGQHTDTQYF
size: -
V: TRBV19
D: TRBD1
J: TRBJ2-3

DNA: TGTGCCAGCAGGAAAGGGGTTATAGAGACCCAGTACTTC
CDR3: CASRKGVIETQYF
size: -
V: TRBV28
D: -
J: TRBJ2-5

DNA: TGTGCCAGTAAACAGGGGCCTAACTATGGCTACACCTTC
CDR3: CASKQGPNYGYTF
size: -
V: TRBV19
D: TRBD1
J: TRBJ1-2

DNA: TGCGCCAGCAGCCAAGGAGCAGGGGTTAACTATGGCTACACCTTC
CDR3: CASSQGAGVNYGYTF
size: -
V: TRBV4-1
D: -
J: TRBJ1-2

DNA: TGTGCCAGCAGCTTAAGGGGGACAGGGCCTGACATTCAGTACTTC
CDR3: CASSLRGTGPDIQYF
size: -
V: TRBV11-2
D: TRBD1
J: TRBJ2-4

DNA: TGCGCCAGCAGCTCTAGCGGGAGAGTAGGGGAGACCCAGTACTTC
CDR3: CASSSSGRVGETQYF
size: -
V: TRBV5-1
D: TRBD2
J: TRBJ2-5

DNA: TGTGCCAGTTGGGAGGGGGGTTACAATGAGCAGTTCTTC
CDR3: CASWEGGYNEQFF
size: -
V: TRBV19
D: -
J: TRBJ2-1

DNA: TGTGCCAGCAGCGCCAGTTACGAGCAGTACTTC
CDR3: CASSASYEQYF
size: -
V: TRBV9
D: -
J: TRBJ2-7

DNA: TGTGCCAGCAGTGAATGGGCGGGAACAAGGGATGAGCAGTTCTTC
CDR3: CASSEWAGTRDEQFF
size: -
V: TRBV25-1
D: -
J: TRBJ2-1

DNA: TGTGCCAGCAGTCAGGGATCGCACACCGGGGAGCTGTTTTTT
CDR3: CASSQGSHTGELFF
size: -
V: TRBV6-5
D: -
J: TRBJ2-2

DNA: TGTGCCAGCAGCTTGGACAGGGCCGAGCGGGCCTATGGCTACACCTTC
CDR3: CASSLDRAERAYGYTF
size: -
V: TRBV7-8
D: TRBD1
J: TRBJ1-2

DNA: TGTGCCTGGAGGACATCTTCTCTTGGCTACACCTTC
CDR3: CAWRTSSLGYTF
size: -
V: TRBV30
D: -
J: TRBJ1-2

DNA: TGTGCCAGCAGTGTACAGGGGATGGAGCAGTACTTC
CDR3: CASSVQGMEQYF
size: -
V: TRBV2
D: TRBD1
J: TRBJ2-7